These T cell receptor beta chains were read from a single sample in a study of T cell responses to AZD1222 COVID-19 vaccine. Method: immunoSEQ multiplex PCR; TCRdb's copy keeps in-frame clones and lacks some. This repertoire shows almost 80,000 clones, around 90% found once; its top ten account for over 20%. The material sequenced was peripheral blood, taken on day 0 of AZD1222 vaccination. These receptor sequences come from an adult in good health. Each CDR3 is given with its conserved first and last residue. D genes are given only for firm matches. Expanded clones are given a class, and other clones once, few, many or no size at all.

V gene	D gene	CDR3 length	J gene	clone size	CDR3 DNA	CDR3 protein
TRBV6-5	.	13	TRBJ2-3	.	TGTGCCAGCATAGGTCGGGCCACAGATACGCAGTATTTT	CASIGRATDTQYF
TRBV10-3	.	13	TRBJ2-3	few	TGTGCCATCAGCGGAGCCGGCGCAGATACGCAGTATTTT	CAISGAGADTQYF
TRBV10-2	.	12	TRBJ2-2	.	TGCGCCAGCAGTGTGGGGGCCGGGGAGCTGTTTTTT	CASSVGAGELFF
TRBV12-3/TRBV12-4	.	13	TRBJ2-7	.	TGTGCCTTCCAGGGCAGCTCTTTCTACGAGCAGTACTTC	CAFQGSSFYEQYF
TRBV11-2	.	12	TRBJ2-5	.	TGTGCCAGCAGCTTCTACCAAGAGACCCAGTACTTC	CASSFYQETQYF
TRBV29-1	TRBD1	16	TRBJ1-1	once	TGCAGCGTTGTCCTTGGGACAGAAGGGGTGGGCACTGAAGCTTTCTTT	CSVVLGTEGVGTEAFF
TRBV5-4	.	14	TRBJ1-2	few	TGTGCCAGCAGCTTGGCCGGCAGACTCTTTGGCTACACCTTC	CASSLAGRLFGYTF
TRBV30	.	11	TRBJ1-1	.	TGTGCCTGGAGTTCAGGGGTGCGAGCTTTCTTT	CAWSSGVRAFF
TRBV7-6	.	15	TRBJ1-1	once	TGTGCCAGCAGCCGCACACCAGGTTCTGCCACTGAAGCTTTCTTT	CASSRTPGSATEAFF
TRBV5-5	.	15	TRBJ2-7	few	TGTGCCAGCAGCGGAGGGACGGGCAGCTCCTACGAGCAGTACTTC	CASSGGTGSSYEQYF
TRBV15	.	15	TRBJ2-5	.	TGTGCCACCAGCAGAGGAGGGGCAGGGCAAGAGACCCAGTACTTC	CATSRGGAGQETQYF
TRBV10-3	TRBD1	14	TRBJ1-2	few	TGTGCCATCAGCGGGACCGGGACAGGGGGCGGCTACACCTTC	CAISGTGTGGGYTF
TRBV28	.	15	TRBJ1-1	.	TGTGCCAGCAGTTCTTACGTCGGTGGGAACACTGAAGCTTTCTTT	CASSSYVGGNTEAFF
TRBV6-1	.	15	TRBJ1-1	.	TGTGCCAGCAGTGAAGCGGACCTTTGGGGGACTGAAGCTTTCTTT	CASSEADLWGTEAFF
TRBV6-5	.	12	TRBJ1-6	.	TGTGCCAGCAGTTACTCGGGCTCACCCCTCCACTTT	CASSYSGSPLHF
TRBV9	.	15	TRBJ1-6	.	TGTGCCAGCAGCGTAGTCCCGGGGTACAATTCACCCCTCCACTTT	CASSVVPGYNSPLHF
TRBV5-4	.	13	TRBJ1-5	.	TGTGCCAGCAGCTCGGACCCCAATCAGCCCCAGCATTTT	CASSSDPNQPQHF
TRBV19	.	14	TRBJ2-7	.	TGTGCCAGTAGTATTGGCAGCCTCTCCTACGAGCAGTACTTC	CASSIGSLSYEQYF
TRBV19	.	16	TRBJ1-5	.	TGTGCCAGTCGGCCCGGGGGAGTCAGGGGTTCCCAGCCCCAGCATTTT	CASRPGGVRGSQPQHF
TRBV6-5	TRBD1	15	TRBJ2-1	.	TGTGCCAGCAGACCGCGGACAGGGGCGAACAATGAGCAGTTCTTC	CASRPRTGANNEQFF
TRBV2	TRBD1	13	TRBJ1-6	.	TGTGCCAGCCTATGGGACAGGGCTTCACCCCTCCACTTT	CASLWDRASPLHF
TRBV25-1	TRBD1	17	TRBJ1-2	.	TGTGCCAGCAGTGGGGCCCACGGGACAGCACAGGGGAATGGCTACACCTTC	CASSGAHGTAQGNGYTF
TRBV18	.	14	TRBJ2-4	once	TGTGCCAGCTCACCACGAGAGGGGGGGAACATTCAGTACTTC	CASSPREGGNIQYF
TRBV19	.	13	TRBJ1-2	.	TGTGCCAGTGCTATTAAGGGTTGGAATGGCTACACCTTC	CASAIKGWNGYTF
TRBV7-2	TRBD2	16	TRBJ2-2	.	TGTGCCAGCAGCGCCCTAGCGGGAGTCGGACCCGGGGAGCTGTTTTTT	CASSALAGVGPGELFF
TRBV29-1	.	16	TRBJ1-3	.	TGCAGCGTTGAAGATTCGGGCAGCCCCTCTGGAAACACCATATATTTT	CSVEDSGSPSGNTIYF
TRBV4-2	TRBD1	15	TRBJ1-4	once	TGTGCCAGCAGCCAGAGCGGACAGGGGGAGGAAAAACTGTTTTTT	CASSQSGQGEEKLFF
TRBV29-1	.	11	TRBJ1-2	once	TGCAGCTTCCAGAGTAACTATGGCTACACCTTC	CSFQSNYGYTF
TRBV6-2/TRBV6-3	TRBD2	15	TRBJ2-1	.	TGTGCCAGCAGTTTACTAGCGGGAGTCTTAGATGAGCAGTTCTTC	CASSLLAGVLDEQFF
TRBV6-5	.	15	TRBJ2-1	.	TGTGCCAGCACCCCCGAAGGGCATAATAACAATGAGCAGTTCTTC	CASTPEGHNNNEQFF
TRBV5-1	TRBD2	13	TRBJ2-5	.	TGCGCCAGCACCGGGGAGGGCCGGGAGACCCAGTACTTC	CASTGEGRETQYF
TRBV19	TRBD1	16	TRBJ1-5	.	TGTGCCAGTACGAGGGGACAGGTTTCAGTCAATCAGCCCCAGCATTTT	CASTRGQVSVNQPQHF
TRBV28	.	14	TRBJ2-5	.	TGTGCCAGCAGTTTGCCCACAGGGTCAGAGACCCAGTACTTC	CASSLPTGSETQYF
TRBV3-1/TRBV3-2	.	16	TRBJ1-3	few	TGTGCCAGCAGCCTCCCTACCGGGACAAATGGAAACACCATATATTTT	CASSLPTGTNGNTIYF
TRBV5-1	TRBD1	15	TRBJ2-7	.	TGCGCCAGCAGCTTGGGTAGGACAGGGCACTACGAGCAGTACTTC	CASSLGRTGHYEQYF
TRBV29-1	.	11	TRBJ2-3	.	TGCAGCGCGCACGACCCAGATACGCAGTATTTT	CSAHDPDTQYF
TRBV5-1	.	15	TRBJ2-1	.	TGCGCCAGCAGCTTGGGTCAGGGGTCCTACAATGAGCAGTTCTTC	CASSLGQGSYNEQFF
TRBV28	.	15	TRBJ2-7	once	TGTGCCAGCAGGGGGGGGGACAGGTTAAGCTACGAGCAGTACTTC	CASRGGDRLSYEQYF
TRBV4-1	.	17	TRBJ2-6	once	TGCGCCAGCAGCCTTCAAGGAGGTTCTACTGGGGCCAACGTCCTGACTTTC	CASSLQGGSTGANVLTF
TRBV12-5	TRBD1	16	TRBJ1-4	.	TGTGCTAGTGGTTTGGTTCGGACAGGCCCTAATGAAAAACTGTTTTTT	CASGLVRTGPNEKLFF
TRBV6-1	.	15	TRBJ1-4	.	TGTGCCAGCTACCAAGGGGGTGCAACTAATGAAAAACTGTTTTTT	CASYQGGATNEKLFF
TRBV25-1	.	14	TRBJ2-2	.	TGTGCCAGCAGTCCCACAGGGCACACCGGGGAGCTGTTTTTT	CASSPTGHTGELFF
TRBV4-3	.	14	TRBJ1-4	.	TGCGCCAGCAGCCAAGCACAGGTTGGCGAAAAACTGTTTTTT	CASSQAQVGEKLFF
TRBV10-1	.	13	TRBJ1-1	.	TGCGCCAGCAGTGCCGACAGGAACACTGAAGCTTTCTTT	CASSADRNTEAFF
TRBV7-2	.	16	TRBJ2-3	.	TGTGCCAGCAGCTTAGTGGTGGAACTTAGCACAGATACGCAGTATTTT	CASSLVVELSTDTQYF
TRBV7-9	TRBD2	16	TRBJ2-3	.	TGTGCCAGCAGCCTAGCGGGAGGGCGAGTAGGGGATACGCAGTATTTT	CASSLAGGRVGDTQYF
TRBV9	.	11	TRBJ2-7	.	TGTGCCAGCAGCGGCGACTCCTCGGCAGGATTC	CASSGDSSAGF
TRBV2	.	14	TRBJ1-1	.	TGTGCCAGCAACACCTACCGAATGAACACTGAAGCTTTCTTT	CASNTYRMNTEAFF
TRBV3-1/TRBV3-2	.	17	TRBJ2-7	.	TGTGCCAGCAGCCTCTCTCCCGACAGGAGAGGCCCCTACGAGCAGTACTTC	CASSLSPDRRGPYEQYF